In this sample, the clone carrying this T cell receptor (beta chain) turned up a few times. The antigen is not known. The ends lost 0 bases at V and 2 bases at J; junction bases unmatched: 2. This CDR3 is built from 15 residues. CDR1 is SGDLS and CDR2 is YYNGEE in the germline V gene. The sample is drawn from a study of cytomegalovirus exposure and HLA in healthy donors. The PCR employed 60 Vbeta primers together with 13 Jbeta primers. Produced via immunoSEQ multiplex PCR; TCRdb's table is partial and in-frame only. The sample lists about 140,000 clones, almost 85% occurring once. Study-level points and caveats: In a later analysis, TCR beta V- and J-gene trimming showed a link to a missense DCLRE1C variant.

The rearrangement links TRBV9 to TRBJ2-3; TRBD2 matches at 8 bases. This receptor was identified in a man aged 25 to 40 in good health and CMV-seropositive. The sample comprised PBMCs. In DNA, the CDR3 is TGTGCCAGCAGCGTAGTTAGCGGGGTCACAGATACGCAGTATTTT. It specifies CASSVVSGVTDTQYF.